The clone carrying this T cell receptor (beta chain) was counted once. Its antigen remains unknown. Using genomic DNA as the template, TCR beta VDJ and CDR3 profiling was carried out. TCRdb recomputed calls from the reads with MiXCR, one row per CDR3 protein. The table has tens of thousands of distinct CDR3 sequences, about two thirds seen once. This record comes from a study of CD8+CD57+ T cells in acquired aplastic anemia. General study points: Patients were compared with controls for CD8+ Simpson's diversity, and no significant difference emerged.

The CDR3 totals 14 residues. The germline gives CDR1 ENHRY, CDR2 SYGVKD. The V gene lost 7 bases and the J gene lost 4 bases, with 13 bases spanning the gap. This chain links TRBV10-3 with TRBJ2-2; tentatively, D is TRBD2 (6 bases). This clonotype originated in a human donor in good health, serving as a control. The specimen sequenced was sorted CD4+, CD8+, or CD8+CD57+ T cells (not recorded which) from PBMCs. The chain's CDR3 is CAINGGVGTGELFF. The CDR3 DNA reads TGTGCCATCAACGGAGGGGTGGGCACCGGGGAGCTGTTTTTT.